This T cell receptor (beta chain) was captured by sequencing in a study of cytomegalovirus exposure and HLA in healthy donors. Study-level findings and limits: Excluded were some V segments that proved indistinguishable, including TRBV6-2 and TRBV6-3.

Germline loops: CDR1 SGHNT, CDR2 YYREEE (reference sequence). J gave up 4 bases and V 5 bases, and 5 bases lay outside the gene matches. The CDR3 runs 15 residues. This clone was detected a few times. Its antigen is not identified. It was with 60 Vbeta and 13 Jbeta primers that the PCR ran. Clones were sequenced by immunoSEQ multiplex PCR, and TCRdb holds only the in-frame ones, with some missing. This table holds tens of thousands of clones, approximately 74% found once. This chain links TRBV5-4 with TRBJ2-7, with 14 bases identical to TRBD2. This TCR derives from a woman in her twenties or thirties in good health and CMV-seropositive. Sample: PBMCs. DNA of the CDR3: TGTGCCAGCAGTCGACTAGCGGGAGGGCCATACGAGCAGTACTTC. Its translation is CASSRLAGGPYEQYF.